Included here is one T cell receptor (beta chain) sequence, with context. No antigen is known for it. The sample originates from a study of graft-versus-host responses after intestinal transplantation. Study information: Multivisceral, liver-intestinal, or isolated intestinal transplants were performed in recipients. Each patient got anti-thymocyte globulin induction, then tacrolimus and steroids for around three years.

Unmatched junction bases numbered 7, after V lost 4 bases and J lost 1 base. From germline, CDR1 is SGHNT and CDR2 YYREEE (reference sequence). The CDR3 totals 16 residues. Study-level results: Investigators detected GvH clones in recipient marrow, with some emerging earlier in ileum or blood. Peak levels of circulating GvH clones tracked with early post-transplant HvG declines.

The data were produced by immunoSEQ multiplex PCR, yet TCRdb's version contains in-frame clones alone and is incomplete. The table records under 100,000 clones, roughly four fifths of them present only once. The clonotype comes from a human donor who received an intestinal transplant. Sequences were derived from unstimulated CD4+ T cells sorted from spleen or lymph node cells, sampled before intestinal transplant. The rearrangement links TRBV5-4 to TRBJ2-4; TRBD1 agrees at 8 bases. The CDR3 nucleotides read TGTGCCAGCAGCGCAGGGGGCGCATCTGCCAAAAACATTCAGTACTTC. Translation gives CASSAGGASAKNIQYF.